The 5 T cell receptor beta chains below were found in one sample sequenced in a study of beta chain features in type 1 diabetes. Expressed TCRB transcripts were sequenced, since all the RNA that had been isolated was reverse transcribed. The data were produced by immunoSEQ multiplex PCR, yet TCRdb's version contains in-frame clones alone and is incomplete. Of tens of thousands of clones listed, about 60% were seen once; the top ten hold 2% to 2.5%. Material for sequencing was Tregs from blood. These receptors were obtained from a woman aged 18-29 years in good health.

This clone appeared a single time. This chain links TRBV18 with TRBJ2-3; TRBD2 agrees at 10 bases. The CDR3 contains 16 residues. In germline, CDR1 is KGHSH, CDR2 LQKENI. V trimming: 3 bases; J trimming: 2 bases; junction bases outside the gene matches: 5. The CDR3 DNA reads TGTGCCAGCTCACCTCGGACTAGCGGCCCCACAGATACGCAGTATTTT. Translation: CASSPRTSGPTDTQYF.

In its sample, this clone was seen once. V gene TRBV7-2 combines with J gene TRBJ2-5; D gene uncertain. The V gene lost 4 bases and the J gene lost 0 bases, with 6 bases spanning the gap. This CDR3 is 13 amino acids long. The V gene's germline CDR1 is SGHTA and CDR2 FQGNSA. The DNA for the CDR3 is TGTGCCAGCAGCTCAGTATACCAAGAGACCCAGTACTTC. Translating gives CASSSVYQETQYF.

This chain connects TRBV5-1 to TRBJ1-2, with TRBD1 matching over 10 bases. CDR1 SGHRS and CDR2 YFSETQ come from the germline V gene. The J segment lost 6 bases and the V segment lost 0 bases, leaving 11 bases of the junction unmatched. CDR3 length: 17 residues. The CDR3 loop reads CASSLGGQGGFVDGYTF. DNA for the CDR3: TGCGCCAGCAGCTTGGGTGGACAGGGGGGTTTCGTGGATGGCTACACCTTC.

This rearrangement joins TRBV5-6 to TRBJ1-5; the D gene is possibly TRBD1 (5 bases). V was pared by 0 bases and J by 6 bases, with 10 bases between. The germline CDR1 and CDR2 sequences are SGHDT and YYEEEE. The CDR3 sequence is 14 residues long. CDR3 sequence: CASSLGGLIQPQHF. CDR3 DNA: TGTGCCAGCAGCTTGGGGGGCCTCATTCAGCCCCAGCATTTT.

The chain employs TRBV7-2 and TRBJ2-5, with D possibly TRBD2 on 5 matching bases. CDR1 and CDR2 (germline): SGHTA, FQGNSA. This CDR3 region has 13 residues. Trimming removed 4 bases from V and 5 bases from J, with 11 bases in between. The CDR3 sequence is CASSYTSGETQYF. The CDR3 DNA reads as TGTGCCAGCAGCTACACTAGTGGTGAGACCCAGTACTTC.